This is a list of T cell receptor beta chains from one sample in a study of blood T cells in healthy people across ages. TCRdb reanalysed the 5' RACE reads using MiXCR and keeps one entry per CDR3 protein. The table includes some 1.5 million distinct CDR3 sequences, 28% detected once. Sample: blood. Every receptor here comes from a woman aged 25 to 45 in good health. CDR3s include the opening cysteine and the closing phenylalanine or tryptophan. D genes are given only for firm matches. A clone size is listed for some rows: how often the clone was seen (once, few, many), or a class if it is expanded.

size: few
D: TRBD2
V: TRBV5-1
CDR3: CASSLLARETRYF

size: few
D: TRBD1
V: TRBV12-3/TRBV12-4
CDR3: CASSFGRGRTEAFF

size: many
D: TRBD1
V: TRBV10-3
CDR3: CATWTGKQETQYF

size: NA
D: TRBD2
V: TRBV2
CDR3: CATELGGNNEQYF

size: NA
D: NA
V: TRBV7-9
CDR3: CASSLDAAYNSPLHF

size: NA
D: NA
V: TRBV7-9
CDR3: CASGLVVRLQETQYF

size: NA
D: TRBD1
V: TRBV29-1
CDR3: CSVEDFAGGPVNEQFF

size: few
D: TRBD2
V: TRBV6-2/TRBV6-3
CDR3: CASSPMGREPKTQYF

size: NA
D: NA
V: TRBV27
CDR3: CASSPEGGYGGELFF

size: few
D: NA
V: TRBV9
CDR3: CASSVEWRLAKNIQYF

size: NA
D: TRBD2
V: TRBV5-1
CDR3: CASSLGWTSGEYEQYF

size: many
D: NA
V: TRBV6-5
CDR3: CASSGLGGQYF

size: NA
D: NA
V: TRBV30
CDR3: CAWSVMGRGKTYNEQFF

size: NA
D: NA
V: TRBV5-1
CDR3: CASSAASNQPQHF

size: few
D: NA
V: TRBV12-3/TRBV12-4
CDR3: CASSWSQGNEQFF

size: NA
D: TRBD2
V: TRBV6-1
CDR3: CASRHGLAGAGETQYF

size: NA
D: TRBD1
V: TRBV5-1
CDR3: CASSSEFGTGGEQYF

size: once
D: TRBD2
V: TRBV9
CDR3: CASSGGGSLEQYF

size: NA
D: NA
V: TRBV5-1
CDR3: CASSELYRTDTQYF